A single sample gave rise to the 19 T cell receptor beta chains below, sequenced in a study of breast tumors, draining lymph nodes, adjacent tissues listed by TCRdb under 2016. Preparation of the library involved multiplex PCR. The listed sequencing device is Illumina HiSeq 2000. TCRdb itself trimmed the public reads at Q25 with fastp, ran MiXCR and retained productive beta chains. When rows share a CDR3 protein, they turn into one entry using the most common DNA and genes. This sample lists about 230,000 distinct CDR3 sequences; 32% were detected once. The ten largest make up 1.4% of the sample. Lymph node samples were obtained from the axillary draining lymph nodes of breast cancer patients. The source material was axillary lymph node tissue. Receptors originate from a female donor with breast cancer. Some clones in this sample may be carry-over from other donors' samples.

This clonotype has at least ten counts. The chain links TRBV20-1 to TRBJ2-5; D unresolved. Germline V lookup: CDR1 DFQATT, CDR2 SNEGSKA (reference sequence). V gave up 3 bases and J gave up 5 bases, with 13 bases separating them. The length of the CDR3 is 13 residues. CDR3 protein: CSASSGSRETQYF. CDR3 DNA sequence: TGCAGTGCTAGTTCAGGCAGCCGGGAGACCCAGTACTTC.

The rearrangement links TRBV6-5 to TRBJ1-5; 10 nucleotides agree with TRBD1. Germline-derived CDR1 and CDR2 are MNHEY and SVGAGI. CDR3 length: 14 amino acids. V shed 5 bases and J 11 bases; nucleotides not matched to a gene: 9. This CDR3 reads CASSETDRGWTQHF. The CDR3, as DNA: TGTGCCAGCAGTGAGACGGACAGGGGGTGGACCCAGCATTTT.

This clonotype was recorded many times. CDR3 in amino acids: CASSLKAGVGGEQFF. CDR3 sequence (DNA): TGTGCCAGCAGTTTAAAAGCGGGAGTAGGTGGGGAGCAGTTCTTC. V and J are TRBV12-3 or TRBV12-4 and TRBJ2-1; 8 bases are shared with TRBD2. The CDR3 extends over 15 amino acids. J gave up 10 bases and V 2 bases, and 10 bases lay outside the gene matches.

The chain couples TRBV29-1 to TRBJ2-1; 9 positions agree with TRBD2. CDR3 length: 15 amino acids. V was pared by 6 bases and J by 2 bases, with 8 bases of the junction left unmatched. Germline V gives CDR1 SQVTM, CDR2 ANQGSEA. CDR3 protein: CSVLKLAGAYNEQFF. As DNA, the CDR3 is TGCAGCGTCCTAAAATTAGCGGGAGCCTACAATGAGCAGTTCTTC.

This clonotype has a handful of counts. V usage is TRBV19 and J usage is TRBJ1-1; D is ambiguous. Trimming removed 5 bases at V and 0 bases at J, with 16 bases between. The CDR3 length is 16 residues. Germline CDR1 reads LNHDA; CDR2 reads SQIVND (reference sequence). The CDR3 here is CASSPRSLLLNTEAFF. DNA of the CDR3: TGTGCCAGTAGTCCCCGTTCCCTTCTATTGAACACTGAAGCTTTCTTT.

J is TRBJ2-1 and V is TRBV6-5; D gene ambiguous. Trimming removed 6 bases at V and 5 bases at J, with 23 bases between. The CDR3 sequence is 17 residues long. Germline CDR1 MNHEY, CDR2 SVGAGI. The CDR3 nucleotides are TGTGCCAGCAGCCCCCGGTTGCGGACGTCTAACCACAATGAGCAGTTCTTC. This encodes CASSPRLRTSNHNEQFF.

The sample holds many counts of this clonotype. The rearrangement uses TRBV4-1 and TRBJ1-2; 9 nucleotides agree with TRBD1. From germline, CDR1 is MGHRA and CDR2 YSYEKL. The CDR3 is 16 residues long. The trim removed 4 bases at V and 0 bases at J, leaving 6 bases unmatched. The CDR3 nucleotides are TGCGCCAGCAGCCTCCGGGACAGGGAAGCTAACTATGGCTACACCTTC. It specifies CASSLRDREANYGYTF.

This clonotype was seen ten or more times. The chain uses TRBV5-1 and TRBJ2-7, with 11 bases matching TRBD2. Germline V gene sequence: CDR1 SGHRS, CDR2 YFSETQ. The CDR3 runs to 15 residues. The J segment lost 2 bases and the V segment lost 1 base, leaving 2 bases of the junction unmatched. The CDR3 sequence is CASSLTSGSPYEQYF. The CDR3 DNA sequence: TGCGCCAGCAGCTTGACTAGCGGGAGCCCCTACGAGCAGTACTTC.

In the case of this clonotype: Since a much larger clone is just one base distant, this may be a read error. This sequence joins TRBV6-5 and TRBJ1-2, with TRBD1 matching 9 bases. The V and J ends lost 5 bases and 3 bases, in that order; junction bases with no gene match: 4. Germline assignment: CDR1 MNHEY and CDR2 SVGAGI. The CDR3 sequence is 14 residues long. Here the CDR3 DNA reads TGTGCCAGCAGTCCAGACAGGGGGGACTATGGCTACACCTTC. Residues: CASSPDRGDYGYTF.

V gene TRBV25-1 combines with J gene TRBJ1-6; tentative D call: TRBD1 (5 bases). The V gene lost 1 base and the J gene lost 13 bases, with 17 bases spanning the gap. CDR1 is MGHDK, CDR2 SYGVNS, per germline. CDR3 size: 15 residues. In nucleotides, the CDR3 is TGTGCCAGCAGTGAATCATCAGGGTTGGGGTTCCCCCTCCACTTT. Protein product: CASSESSGLGFPLHF. Variable domain in full (rest from reference TRBV25-1 and TRBJ1-6): EADIYQTPRYLVIGTGKKITLECSQTMGHDKMYWYQQDPGMELHLIHYSYGVNSTEKGDLSSESTVSRIRTEHFPLTLESARPSHTSQYLCASSESSGLGFPLHFGNGTRLTVT.

The V call is TRBV7-7, the J call TRBJ1-4; D is ambiguous. With 1 base removed from V and 7 bases from J, the gap between germline ends came to 10 bases. The CDR3 contains 14 residues. Germline V gives CDR1 SSHAT, CDR2 FNYEAQ (reference sequence). DNA of the CDR3: TGTGCCAGCAGCTTAGAGTTAGGGAGTGAAAAACTGTTTTTT. It encodes CASSLELGSEKLFF.

This clonotype was found a few times. This chain joins TRBV6-6 and TRBJ1-3, with 8 positions matching TRBD1. V shed 6 bases, J shed 7 bases, and the junction held 14 bases outside the gene matches. Germline assignment: CDR1 MNHNY and CDR2 SVGAGI (reference sequence). The length of the CDR3 is 16 residues. The CDR3 region has the DNA TGTGCCAGCAGAACTACAGGGGGAGCTGGGGGCAACACCATATATTTT. As protein: CASRTTGGAGGNTIYF.

The V gene is TRBV5-8, the J gene TRBJ1-1; no clear D. Germline assignment: CDR1 SGHTS and CDR2 YDEGEE. CDR3 length equals 14 residues. The ends were cut back, 0 bases at V and 1 base at J, with 7 bases in the middle. The CDR3 sequence is CASSLVVKNTEAFF. The CDR3 DNA reads as TGTGCCAGCAGCTTGGTGGTGAAGAACACTGAAGCTTTCTTT.

As concerns this clonotype: This may stem from a read error, because a much larger clone lies one nucleotide away. The J gene is TRBJ2-1, the V gene TRBV5-6; D is unresolved. V was cut by 0 bases and J by 8 bases, with 12 bases left in between. The CDR3 has 14 amino acids. CDR1 is SGHDT and CDR2 is YYEEEE in the germline V gene. The CDR3 loop is CASSLAVAVHEQFF. The CDR3 DNA reads as TGTGCCAGCAGCTTGGCGGTAGCAGTCCATGAGCAGTTCTTC.

This clonotype was found many times. The chain carries TRBV5-5 and TRBJ2-7, with TRBD2 identical over 11 bases. Looked up from germline, CDR1 is SGHKS and CDR2 is YYEKEE (reference sequence). CDR3 size: 15 residues. With 0 bases clipped from V and 4 bases from J, the junction kept 3 bases outside the gene matches. CDR3 nucleotides: TGTGCCAGCAGCTTGGTCGGGACTAGCGGATACGAGCAGTACTTC. Translating it yields CASSLVGTSGYEQYF.

This clonotype showed up many times. The rearrangement uses TRBV6-6 and TRBJ2-5, with 9 bases aligning to TRBD2. After removal of 4 bases from V and 2 bases from J, the junction contained 11 bases not matched to a gene. Per the germline V gene, CDR1 is MNHNY and CDR2 is SVGAGI (reference sequence). CDR3 size: 17 residues. The CDR3 region is CASSSTARAGGQETQYF. CDR3 coding DNA: TGTGCCAGCAGTTCGACGGCGAGAGCGGGAGGTCAAGAGACCCAGTACTTC.

This clonotype appeared many times. This chain uses TRBV27 with TRBJ2-7; no clear D gene. V dropped 5 bases and J dropped 4 bases, with 12 bases sitting between them. CDR1 is MNHEY and CDR2 is SMNVEV in the germline V gene (reference sequence). The CDR3 runs 13 residues. CDR3 loop: CASSQVPAYEQYF. The CDR3 region has the DNA TGTGCCAGCAGTCAGGTCCCGGCGTACGAGCAGTACTTC.

In its sample, this clonotype was seen many times. The J gene is TRBJ1-3, the V gene TRBV12-3 or TRBV12-4; D gene ambiguous. V lost 5 bases and J lost 4, with 12 bases in between. The CDR3 covers 14 residues. Written as DNA, the CDR3 is TGTGCCAGCAGTCGACCGGGAGAAGGAAACACCATATATTTT. It is translated as CASSRPGEGNTIYF.

This clonotype was seen repeatedly, ten times or more. A much larger clone lies a single base off, so this may be a read error. The rearrangement links TRBV4-1 to TRBJ2-2; the D gene is possibly TRBD2 (6 bases). Trimming took 5 bases from V and 8 from J, leaving 9 bases between them. Germline CDR1 reads MGHRA; CDR2 reads YSYEKL. This CDR3 region has 12 residues. The CDR3 here is CASSSGRGELFF. The CDR3 region has the DNA TGCGCCAGCAGCAGCGGGCGGGGGGAGCTGTTTTTT.